This TCR beta chain was retrieved from a study of blood T cells in healthy people across ages. Concerning this clonotype: Its antigen is currently unknown.

The CDR3 has 13 residues. Trimming shortened V by 8 bases and J by 3 bases, and 13 bases separated the two germline ends. Per the germline V gene, CDR1 is LGHDT and CDR2 is YNNKEL (reference sequence). General study points: Per million T cells, the diversity of TCR beta decreased roughly linearly as age advanced.

Together with a sample-barcoded 5' primer, a J-beta primer mix was included in a second PCR lasting 7 to 11 cycles. TCRdb fed the 5' RACE reads into MiXCR, producing one record per CDR3 protein. Here the sample spans about 680,000 distinct CDR3 sequences, about 52% being singletons. V usage is TRBV3-1 and J usage is TRBJ2-5; the D is unclear. Specimen: blood. This clonotype originated in a woman aged 60-75 years in good health. The CDR3 nucleotides read TGTGCCAGCGCCGCCAGAGTGAAAGAGACCCAGTACTTC. Protein sequence: CASAARVKETQYF.